What follows describes a single T cell receptor beta chain. The sample is drawn from a study of T cells after yellow fever vaccination. The overall study: Where fractions had low cell numbers, libraries were prepared from them with the SMART-Seq v4 Ultra Low Input RNA kit.

CDR3 length: 17 amino acids. Trimming left V 2 bases short and J 1 base short, with 14 bases between. They built TCR cDNA with 5'RACE template switching, a step that put in a universal primer site and UMIs. TCRdb re-called the 5' RACE reads with MiXCR, one entry per CDR3 protein. Counted here are 300,000 or so distinct CDR3 sequences, 8.7% occurring once; the ten biggest clones make up around 3.3%. The TCR sequence derives from a man aged 18 to 30 who received the YFV17D yellow fever vaccine. The J gene is TRBJ2-2, the V gene TRBV12-3 or TRBV12-4; maybe TRBD1 (6 bases). Sample: CD4+ T cells sorted from PBMCs, taken 5 days after the yellow fever booster vaccination. Here the CDR3 reads CASSLRGTSENTGELFF. As DNA, the CDR3 is TGTGCCAGCAGTTTAAGGGGGACATCCGAGAACACCGGGGAGCTGTTTTTT.